The 5 T cell receptor beta chains in this list originate from one sample, sequenced in a study of blood T cell repertoires in COVID-19. The assay was immunoSEQ multiplex PCR, and TCRdb's table has in-frame clones only and misses some. This table holds about 74,000 clones, 80% to 90% found once. Sequenced: peripheral blood. Source of these receptors: a man between 70 and 80 years old with acute or convalescent COVID-19.

The chain joins TRBV7-9 to TRBJ2-7; 8 bases align to TRBD2. The CDR3 consists of 13 residues. Unmatched junction bases numbered 3, after V lost 5 bases and J lost 3 bases. Germline-derived CDR1 and CDR2 are SEHNR and FQNEAQ (reference sequence). In nucleotides, the CDR3 is TGTGCCAGCAGCGCTCGGGGGGGCTACGAGCAGTACTTC. It codes for CASSARGGYEQYF.

This sequence joins TRBV19 and TRBJ1-2; D gene uncertain. The CDR3 consists of 15 residues. The germline CDR1 and CDR2 sequences are LNHDA and SQIVND (reference sequence). The V gene lost 5 bases and the J gene lost 0 bases, with 13 bases spanning the gap. As DNA, the CDR3 is TGTGCCAGTAGTCTGGGCACCTTTACTAACTATGGCTACACCTTC. Its protein product is CASSLGTFTNYGYTF.

CDR3 protein: CASRGAVGNTIYF. CDR3 in DNA: TGTGCCAGCCGTGGGGCAGTAGGAAACACCATATATTTT. The V gene is TRBV6-6, the J gene TRBJ1-3, with TRBD1 as a possible D gene (5 bases). V lost 8 bases and J 4 bases, leaving 12 bases between the germline ends. The CDR3 extends over 13 amino acids. Germline values: CDR1 MNHNY, CDR2 SVGAGI (reference sequence).

The genes are TRBV5-6 and TRBJ2-2, with D maybe TRBD1 (6 bases). Germline V gene sequence: CDR1 SGHDT, CDR2 YYEEEE. With 0 bases removed from V and 3 bases from J, the gap between germline ends came to 15 bases. The CDR3 is 17 residues long. CDR3 coding DNA: TGTGCCAGCAGCTTGGGGAGAGGACAGCGTTACACCGGGGAGCTGTTTTTT. Translation gives CASSLGRGQRYTGELFF.

This chain connects TRBV28 to TRBJ1-1, with 7 nucleotides matching TRBD1. The V segment lost 6 bases and the J segment 2 bases; nucleotides outside the gene matches: 12. Germline assignment: CDR1 MDHEN and CDR2 SYDVKM. The CDR3 has 16 amino acids. For the CDR3, the DNA is TGTGCCAGCAGCCCTCGGCTAGGGGGCCCAAACACTGAAGCTTTCTTT. This codes for CASSPRLGGPNTEAFF.